These 16 T cell receptor beta chains were all obtained from the same sample, sequenced in a study of OX40 agonist ivuxolimab in advanced cancers. Assay used: immunoSEQ multiplex PCR; TCRdb lists only in-frame clones, some missing. This sample has 70,000 to 95,000 clones, with approximately 91% found just once. The sequencing here drew on CD4+ or CD8+ T cells sorted from blood, taken in a trial of the OX40 agonist ivuxolimab. The source of these receptors is an adult with an advanced solid tumor such as melanoma, head and neck, liver or kidney cancer.

V and J are TRBV4-1 and TRBJ2-6; 13 nucleotides match TRBD2. J was trimmed by 1 base and V by 5 bases; bases with no gene match: 8. Looked up from germline, CDR1 is MGHRA and CDR2 is YSYEKL. The CDR3 loop spans 19 amino acids. For the CDR3, the DNA is TGCGCCAGCAGCACACTAGCGGGAGGGCGAGGGTCTGGGGCCAACGTCCTGACTTTC. This sequence encodes CASSTLAGGRGSGANVLTF.

The J gene is TRBJ2-7, the V gene TRBV29-1; 10 bases align to TRBD1. Germline CDR1 SQVTM, CDR2 ANQGSEA. J was trimmed by 3 bases and V by 1 base; bases with no gene match: 0. CDR3 size: 13 residues. The CDR3 sequence: CSVEGTGGYEQYF. The CDR3 DNA is TGCAGCGTTGAAGGGACAGGGGGCTACGAGCAGTACTTC.

The chain has TRBV28 and TRBJ2-1, with D possibly TRBD2 on 6 matching bases. The V end was cut by 6 bases, the J end by 4 bases, with 10 bases between. The germline V gene encodes CDR1 MDHEN and CDR2 SYDVKM. The CDR3 is 13 amino acids. CDR3 coding DNA: TGTGCCAGCAGGACTAGTGCATACAATGAGCAGTTCTTC. Amino acid sequence: CASRTSAYNEQFF.

This chain links TRBV28 with TRBJ2-7; 7 bases are shared with TRBD2. This CDR3 contains 15 residues. Germline CDR1 reads MDHEN; CDR2 reads SYDVKM. With V trimmed by 2 bases and J by 5 bases, 9 bases remained unmatched. The DNA of the CDR3 is TGTGCCAGCAGTTTAAGGTTAAGCGGGGTCCACGAGCAGTACTTC. Protein sequence: CASSLRLSGVHEQYF.

This chain's CDR3 is CAWSGPGLAGVGDTQYF. DNA of the CDR3: TGTGCCTGGAGTGGTCCGGGACTAGCGGGAGTCGGAGATACGCAGTATTTT. The chain carries TRBV30 and TRBJ2-3; 14 bases are a match to TRBD2. The CDR3 runs to 17 residues. V shed 1 base, J shed 5 bases, and the junction held 8 bases outside the gene matches. From germline, CDR1 is GTSNPN and CDR2 SVGIG (reference sequence).

The J gene is TRBJ1-5, the V gene TRBV6-1; TRBD1 aligns across 7 bases. Germline CDR1 and CDR2: MNHNS and SASEGT. Trimming at V came to 6 bases and at J to 1 base, leaving 3 bases not matched to a gene. The CDR3 has 14 amino acids. CDR3 bases: TGTGCCAGCAGGTTGGGACAGAGCAATCAGCCCCAGCATTTT. This sequence encodes CASRLGQSNQPQHF.

V usage is TRBV15 and J usage is TRBJ2-7; 7 bases match TRBD2. The V gene end was trimmed by 0 bases and the J gene end by 5 bases; junction bases not matched to a gene: 4. Germline V gene sequence: CDR1 LNHNV, CDR2 YYDKDF (reference sequence). This CDR3 contains 14 residues. CDR3 coding DNA: TGTGCCACCAGCAGAGAGAGGACTAGTCACGAGCAGTACTTC. Encoded protein: CATSRERTSHEQYF. Full variable domain (missing parts from reference TRBV15 and TRBJ2-7): DAMVIQNPRYQVTQFGKPVTLSCSQTLNHNVMYWYQQKSSQAPKLLFHYYDKDFNNEADTPDNFQSRRPNTSFCFLDIRSPGLGDTAMYLCATSRERTSHEQYFGPGTRLTVT.

This clone was seen once. The chain is built from TRBV2 and TRBJ1-5; D ambiguous. The ends were cut back, 2 bases at V and 6 bases at J, with 11 bases in the middle. The CDR3 has 14 residues. Germline V gene lookup returns CDR1 SNHLY and CDR2 FYNNEI. DNA of the CDR3: TGTGCCAGCAGTGAATGGTCGGAGAGTCAGCCCCAGCATTTT. Residues: CASSEWSESQPQHF.

This chain links TRBV28 with TRBJ1-3; D is undetermined. The CDR3 is 12 residues long. The V and J ends lost 6 bases and 5 bases respectively, with 8 bases between them. Per germline, CDR1 MDHEN and CDR2 SYDVKM. CDR3 sequence: CASSLVRNTIYF. CDR3 nucleotide sequence: TGTGCCAGCAGCCTTGTGCGAAACACCATATATTTT.

The chain recombines TRBV7-9 with TRBJ2-2; either TRBD1 or TRBD2 may fit D (5 bases each). Per germline, CDR1 SEHNR and CDR2 FQNEAQ (reference sequence). This CDR3 has 15 amino acids. Trimming stripped 5 bases from V and 1 base from J, with 11 bases between. CDR3: CASSPGRGNTGELFF. CDR3 coding DNA: TGTGCCAGCAGCCCGGGACGGGGGAACACCGGGGAGCTGTTTTTT.

The chain recombines TRBV7-3 with TRBJ2-2, with a tentative D call TRBD2 (5 bases). The CDR3 covers 14 residues. V lost 5 bases and J 6 bases, leaving 13 bases between the germline ends. The V gene's germline CDR1 is SGHTA and CDR2 FQGTGA. The CDR3 protein is CASSPAQRAGELFF. In DNA form, the CDR3 reads TGTGCCAGCAGCCCCGCCCAGAGGGCCGGGGAGCTGTTTTTT.

The genes are TRBV11-2 and TRBJ2-5; D may be TRBD2 (6 bases). CDR3 length: 13 residues. Germline V CDR1 and CDR2: SGHAT, FQNNGV. With 5 bases removed from V and 5 bases from J, the gap between germline ends came to 12 bases. CDR3 nucleotide sequence: TGTGCCAGCAGCGGGAGCGGGTGGGAGACCCAGTACTTC. It yields the protein CASSGSGWETQYF.

V is TRBV9 and J is TRBJ2-7; 12 bases map to TRBD2. Germline-derived CDR1 and CDR2 are SGDLS and YYNGEE. V trimming: 0 bases; J trimming: 3 bases; junction bases outside the gene matches: 1. This CDR3 comprises 15 residues. The CDR3 reads CASSVGTSGDYEQYF. The DNA for the CDR3 is TGTGCCAGCAGCGTAGGGACTAGCGGGGACTACGAGCAGTACTTC.

This chain uses TRBV10-2 with TRBJ2-7; TRBD2 agrees at 8 bases. CDR1 WSHSY and CDR2 SAAADI come from the germline V gene. Trimming removed 8 bases from V and 2 bases from J; junction bases left unmatched: 8. The CDR3 totals 14 residues. CDR3 residues: CASARGRSTYEQYF. The DNA for the CDR3 is TGCGCCAGCGCGCGCGGGAGGTCGACCTACGAGCAGTACTTC.

The chain links TRBV18 to TRBJ2-3, with 9 bases lining up with TRBD2. J was trimmed by 1 base and V by 4 bases; bases with no gene match: 9. The CDR3 has 17 amino acids. CDR1 is KGHSH, CDR2 LQKENI, per germline. CDR3 sequence (DNA): TGTGCCAGCTCACGGGCTAGCGGGATCCCTGGCACAGATACGCAGTATTTT. This gives the protein CASSRASGIPGTDTQYF. Looking up the rest from reference TRBV18 and TRBJ2-3 gives the full variable domain: NAGVMQNPRHLVRRRGQEARLRCSPMKGHSHVYWYRQLPEEGLKFMVYLQKENIIDESGMPKERFSAEFPKEGPSILRIQQVVRGDSAAYFCASSRASGIPGTDTQYFGPGTRLTVL.

The V and J genes are TRBV2 and TRBJ1-2; 8 nucleotides match TRBD1. The CDR3 spans 15 residues. The ends lost 6 bases at V and 8 bases at J; junction bases unmatched: 14. Germline-derived CDR1 and CDR2 are SNHLY and FYNNEI. The CDR3 sequence: CASSVWDRMAEGYTF. The CDR3 DNA is TGTGCCAGCAGCGTATGGGACAGGATGGCTGAGGGCTACACCTTC.